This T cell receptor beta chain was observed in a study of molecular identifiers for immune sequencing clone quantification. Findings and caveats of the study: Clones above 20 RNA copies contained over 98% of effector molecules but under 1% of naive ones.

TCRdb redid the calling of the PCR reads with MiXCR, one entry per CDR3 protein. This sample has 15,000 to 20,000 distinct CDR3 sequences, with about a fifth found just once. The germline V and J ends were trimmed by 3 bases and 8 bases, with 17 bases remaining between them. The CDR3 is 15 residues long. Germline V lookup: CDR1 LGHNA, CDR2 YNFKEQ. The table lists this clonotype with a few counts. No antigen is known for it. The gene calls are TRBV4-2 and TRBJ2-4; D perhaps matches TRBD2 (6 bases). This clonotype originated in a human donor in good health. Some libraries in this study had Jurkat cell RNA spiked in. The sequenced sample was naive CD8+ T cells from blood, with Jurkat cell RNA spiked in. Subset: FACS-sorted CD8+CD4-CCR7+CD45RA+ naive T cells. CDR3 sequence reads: CASSQWDSPGDIQYF. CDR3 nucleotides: TGTGCCAGCAGCCAGTGGGACTCCCCGGGCGACATTCAGTACTTC.